Below, 16 T cell receptor beta chains from the same sample are listed, as sequenced in a study of blood T cells in healthy people across ages. Using a J-beta primer mix together with a sample-barcoded 5' primer, a second PCR was run for roughly 6 to 11 cycles. TCRdb analysed the 5' RACE reads with MiXCR anew, one entry per CDR3 protein. The data show roughly 680,000 distinct CDR3 sequences, with under 65% seen just once and roughly 13% held by the top ten. Sample: blood. These receptors were collected from a woman of 80 years or more in good health.

The sample holds many counts of this clonotype. The chain recombines TRBV9 with TRBJ2-3; no definite D call. Trimming left V 0 bases short and J 3 bases short, with 5 bases between. The germline V gene encodes CDR1 SGDLS and CDR2 YYNGEE. The CDR3 is 13 amino acids. CDR3 protein: CASSVEGTDTQYF. CDR3 nucleotide sequence: TGTGCCAGCAGCGTAGAGGGTACAGATACGCAGTATTTT. The whole variable domain, filled in from reference TRBV9 and TRBJ2-3, reads DSGVTQTPKHLITATGQRVTLRCSPRSGDLSVYWYQQSLDQGLQFLIQYYNGEERAKGNILERFSAQQFPDLHSELNLSSLELGDSALYFCASSVEGTDTQYFGPGTRLTVL.

A word on this clonotype: This may be a read error: a much more frequent sequence differs by one nucleotide. V usage is TRBV9 and J usage is TRBJ2-7; unclear D gene. Germline CDR1 SGDLS, CDR2 YYNGEE. The CDR3 loop spans 15 amino acids. The CDR3 DNA is TGTACCAGCAGCGTAGCCAGCGATCACTCCTACGAGCAGTACTTC. This sequence encodes CTSSVASDHSYEQYF.

This clonotype was detected only once. A much larger clone is a single base away; this may be a read error. V usage is TRBV20-1 and J usage is TRBJ1-5, with D maybe TRBD1 (6 bases). This CDR3 contains 14 residues. Per the germline V gene, CDR1 is DFQATT and CDR2 is SNEGSKA (reference sequence). As DNA, the CDR3 is TGCAATGCTAGAAGGGGGATGAGCAATCAGCCCCAGCATTTT. Translating gives CNARRGMSNQPQHF.

The gene calls are TRBV9 and TRBJ1-2; no reliable D call. Trimming cost V 6 bases and J 0 bases, with 6 bases left between them. The germline V gene has CDR1 SGDLS and CDR2 YYNGEE. This CDR3 is built from 12 residues. Here the CDR3 reads CASIGANYGYTF. The CDR3 DNA reads TGTGCCAGCATCGGAGCTAACTATGGCTACACCTTC. Full variable domain (rest looked up from reference TRBV9 and TRBJ1-2): DSGVTQTPKHLITATGQRVTLRCSPRSGDLSVYWYQQSLDQGLQFLIQYYNGEERAKGNILERFSAQQFPDLHSELNLSSLELGDSALYFCASIGANYGYTFGSGTRLTVV.

As to this clonotype: A read error is possible here, since a much larger clone lies one base away. This chain joins TRBV7-2 and TRBJ2-7, with no clear D. This CDR3 comprises 13 residues. Germline V gene data show CDR1 as SGHTA and CDR2 as FQGNSA. The V end lost 5 bases, the J end lost 12 bases, and 20 bases lay between the germline ends. CDR3 nucleotides: TGTGCCAGCAGCCGAAACCCCCAGGCCCTGACGTACTTC. It codes for CASSRNPQALTYF.

Turning to this clonotype: A single base separates this from a much larger clone, so it may be a read error. The CDR3 loop reads CASRASGGVDMQYF. The DNA for the CDR3 is TGTGCCAGCAGGGCTAGCGGGGGGGTTGATATGCAGTATTTT. This chain uses TRBV2 with TRBJ2-3; 12 bases align to TRBD2. The germline gives CDR1 SNHLY, CDR2 FYNNEI. This CDR3 comprises 14 residues.

This clonotype showed up many times. The chain joins TRBV4-2 to TRBJ2-3; D possibly corresponds to TRBD2 (6 bases). CDR3 length: 16 residues. Germline assignment: CDR1 LGHNA and CDR2 YNFKEQ. V lost 8 bases and J 3 bases, leaving 21 bases between the germline ends. This CDR3 reads CASDPGWGDGTDTQYF. DNA for the CDR3: TGTGCCAGCGATCCCGGGTGGGGGGATGGGACAGATACGCAGTATTTT.

Notes on this clonotype: This may be a read error: a much more frequent sequence differs by one nucleotide. The gene calls are TRBV19 and TRBJ1-2; D ambiguous. CDR3 length equals 15 residues. Germline loops: CDR1 LNHDA, CDR2 SQIVND (reference sequence). As DNA, the CDR3 is TGTGCCGGTAGTAAGGCGGGCACAGCTAACTATGGCTACACCTTC. This codes for CAGSKAGTANYGYTF.

This clonotype was detected ten times or more. The chain couples TRBV20-1 to TRBJ2-3; 11 bases agree with TRBD2. In germline, CDR1 is DFQATT, CDR2 SNEGSKA (reference sequence). The junction had 9 bases not matched to a gene; V was cut back by 5 bases and J by 5 bases. The CDR3 extends over 15 amino acids. The CDR3 reads CSARLPGLAVDTQYF. The CDR3 DNA is TGCAGTGCTCGGCTTCCGGGACTAGCGGTAGATACGCAGTATTTT.

For this clonotype: Possible read error: a much larger clone is one base away. V is TRBV7-9 and J is TRBJ2-5; possibly TRBD1 for D (5 bases). From germline, CDR1 is SEHNR and CDR2 FQNEAQ (reference sequence). The CDR3 has 12 amino acids. V gave up 4 bases and J gave up 11 bases, with 14 bases separating them. CDR3 sequence reads: CASSSSTGKQYF. The CDR3 DNA follows: TGTGCCAGCAGCTCCAGCACAGGAAAACAGTACTTC.

This chain links TRBV7-2 with TRBJ2-5; D remains unclear. The CDR3 is 12 amino acids. Trimming removed 5 bases from V and 5 bases from J, with 9 bases in between. Germline lookup yields CDR1 SGHTA and CDR2 FQGNSA. The CDR3 DNA sequence: TGTGCCAGCAGCCCTAAGGGTGAGACCCAGTACTTC. Protein product: CASSPKGETQYF.

This clonotype was picked up a small number of times. This sequence joins TRBV28 and TRBJ2-3; 10 bases fit TRBD2. Germline-derived CDR1 and CDR2 are MDHEN and SYDVKM. The CDR3 is 17 amino acids. After removal of 4 bases from V and 2 bases from J, the junction contained 9 bases not matched to a gene. The CDR3 bases are TGTGCCAGCAGTTCTAGCGGGAGAGTCTCCCTCACAGATACGCAGTATTTT. Encoded protein: CASSSSGRVSLTDTQYF. Complete variable domain (other parts from reference TRBV28 and TRBJ2-3): DVKVTQSSRYLVKRTGEKVFLECVQDMDHENMFWYRQDPGLGLRLIYFSYDVKMKEKGDIPEGYSVSREKKERFSLILESASTNQTSMYLCASSSSGRVSLTDTQYFGPGTRLTVL.

The V and J genes are TRBV28 and TRBJ1-2; 9 nucleotides match TRBD1. The J segment lost 5 bases and the V segment lost 6 bases, leaving 16 bases of the junction unmatched. The CDR3 runs 17 residues. The germline V gene has CDR1 MDHEN and CDR2 SYDVKM. CDR3 loop: CASRGEGQGWVMYGYTF. CDR3 sequence (DNA): TGTGCCAGCAGAGGGGAAGGACAGGGGTGGGTTATGTATGGCTACACCTTC.

This clonotype was recorded a few times. V usage is TRBV25-1 and J usage is TRBJ2-2; 12 nucleotides agree with TRBD2. Losses at the gene ends were 6 bases for V and 6 bases for J; bases not matched to a gene: 2. CDR3 size: 14 residues. Germline CDR1 reads MGHDK; CDR2 reads SYGVNS. The CDR3 coding sequence is TGTGCCAGCAGGCTAGCGGGGGGGTCCGGGGAGCTGTTTTTT. It specifies CASRLAGGSGELFF.

Only one count was recorded for this clonotype. J is TRBJ2-7 and V is TRBV20-1; no clear D. Germline-derived CDR1 and CDR2 are DFQATT and SNEGSKA (reference sequence). Deletions cut 1 base from V and 4 bases from J, with 8 bases between. The CDR3 consists of 12 residues. CDR3 bases: TGCAGTGCTAGAGTACACACTTACGAGCAGTACTTC. It yields the protein CSARVHTYEQYF.

Notes on this clonotype: A single base separates this from a much larger clone, so it may be a read error. The CDR3 reads CASTYNNEQFF. CDR3 DNA: TGTGCCAGCACCTATAACAATGAGCAGTTCTTC. This rearrangement joins TRBV12-3 or TRBV12-4 to TRBJ2-1; D unresolved. The CDR3 is 11 residues long. Trimming took 7 bases from V and 5 from J, leaving 6 bases between them.